This T cell receptor (beta chain) was identified during a study of blood T cell repertoires in COVID-19. Study summary: Acute and convalescent COVID-19 samples came from the United States, Italy and Spain.

The CDR3 runs to 12 residues. V was clipped by 2 bases and J by 5 bases, with 4 bases between them. Repertoires were generated with immunoSEQ multiplex PCR, while TCRdb's copy carries only in-frame clones and drops some. The table has roughly 260,000 clones, about 87% seen once; the top ten hold 4%. The TCR comes from a man between 60 and 75 years old who had recovered from COVID-19. Sequencing was performed on peripheral blood. This chain connects TRBV12-3 or TRBV12-4 to TRBJ2-1; D is uncertain. CDR3 amino acids: CASSLWHNEQFF. As DNA, the CDR3 is TGTGCCAGCAGTTTATGGCACAATGAGCAGTTCTTC.